The 9 T cell receptor beta chains below were found in one sample sequenced in a study of vaccination effects on CD4 cells after COVID-19. Expansion of antigen-specific CD4+ T cells with viral peptide pools was carried out by the ViraFEST assay before sequencing. When more than 9 days of culture had elapsed, CD4+ T cells were isolated. Previously uninfected by SARS-CoV-2, the vaccine recipients also showed negative nucleocapsid antibodies. Clones were sequenced by immunoSEQ multiplex PCR, and TCRdb holds only the in-frame ones, with some missing. Of 68,000 or so clones in the sample, 75% to 90% are singletons; the top ten hold 12%. Their recognized antigens are unknown. The input for sequencing was CD4+ T cells from PBMCs cultured with SARS-CoV-2 spike peptides, taken before COVID-19 vaccination. Every receptor here comes from a human donor who received a COVID-19 vaccine.

The chain joins TRBV5-4 to TRBJ1-1; D is ambiguous. The CDR3 contains 13 residues. V was cut by 1 base and J by 11 bases, with 15 bases left in between. In germline, CDR1 is SGHNT, CDR2 YYREEE (reference sequence). The CDR3 loop reads CASSLIQSGRAFF. The CDR3 DNA sequence: TGTGCCAGCAGCTTGATTCAGAGCGGAAGGGCTTTCTTT.

The gene calls are TRBV10-3 and TRBJ2-4, with D unresolved. The V and J ends lost 0 bases and 10 bases respectively, with 13 bases between them. Per the germline V gene, CDR1 is ENHRY and CDR2 is SYGVKD. There are 14 residues in the CDR3. DNA for the CDR3: TGTGCCATCAGTGAGTCCGGCACAGAGAGGATTCAGTACTTC. It codes for CAISESGTERIQYF.

The V gene is TRBV19, the J gene TRBJ1-4; D not resolved. Germline CDR1 LNHDA, CDR2 SQIVND (reference sequence). This CDR3 is 15 amino acids long. Trimming took 7 bases from V and 0 from J, leaving 12 bases between them. The CDR3 region is CASNLDTSTNEKLFF. CDR3 DNA sequence: TGTGCCAGTAATCTAGACACTTCAACTAATGAAAAACTGTTTTTT.

V usage is TRBV6-2 or TRBV6-3 and J usage is TRBJ2-7; 9 bases agree with TRBD1. Germline CDR1 reads MNHEY; CDR2 reads SVGEGT. Germline trimming cut 0 bases from V and 9 bases from J; bases unmatched to any gene: 12. This CDR3 comprises 16 residues. The CDR3: CASSYSSNRGPMGQYV. In DNA form, the CDR3 reads TGTGCCAGCAGTTACTCGTCGAACAGGGGGCCCATGGGGCAGTACGTC.

The rearrangement links TRBV6-6 to TRBJ2-4; TRBD1 matches 8 bases. The CDR3 is 15 amino acids. Germline CDR1 reads MNHNY; CDR2 reads SVGAGI (reference sequence). The V segment lost 6 bases and the J segment 3 bases; nucleotides outside the gene matches: 7. This CDR3 reads CASRKEDRVKNIQYF. CDR3 DNA sequence: TGTGCCAGCAGAAAAGAGGACAGGGTCAAAAACATTCAGTACTTC.

The V and J genes are TRBV5-4 and TRBJ1-2; the match to TRBD1 covers 7 bases. The germline V gene encodes CDR1 SGHNT and CDR2 YYREEE (reference sequence). The V segment lost 2 bases and the J segment 2 bases; nucleotides outside the gene matches: 3. CDR3 length: 14 residues. The CDR3: CASSFGTDNYGYTF. The DNA for the CDR3 is TGTGCCAGCAGCTTTGGGACAGACAACTATGGCTACACCTTC.

This clone was counted a single time. This chain connects TRBV2 to TRBJ2-5; D not resolved. Trimming took off 4 bases at V and 2 bases at J, with 5 bases between the two ends. This CDR3 comprises 12 residues. The V gene's germline CDR1 is SNHLY and CDR2 FYNNEI. CDR3 in DNA: TGTGCCAGCAGTGCTCTACAAGAGACCCAGTACTTC. Amino acids: CASSALQETQYF.

This chain connects TRBV24-1 to TRBJ2-1; D possibly corresponds to TRBD2 (7 bases). CDR3 length equals 16 residues. The V end was cut by 3 bases, the J end by 5 bases, with 16 bases between. Germline values: CDR1 KGHDR, CDR2 SFDVKD. CDR3 nucleotide sequence: TGTGCCACCAGTGATCCCGGGGGGCGAAACAACAATGAGCAGTTCTTC. This encodes CATSDPGGRNNNEQFF.

This clone was detected a few times. This sequence joins TRBV18 and TRBJ1-5, with D possibly matching TRBD1 (5 bases). Trimming removed 2 bases at V and 7 bases at J, with 9 bases between. This CDR3 has 13 amino acids. Germline V gene sequence: CDR1 KGHSH, CDR2 LQKENI. The CDR3 spells CASSPGADQPQHF. The CDR3 DNA reads TGTGCCAGCTCACCAGGGGCAGACCAGCCCCAGCATTTT.